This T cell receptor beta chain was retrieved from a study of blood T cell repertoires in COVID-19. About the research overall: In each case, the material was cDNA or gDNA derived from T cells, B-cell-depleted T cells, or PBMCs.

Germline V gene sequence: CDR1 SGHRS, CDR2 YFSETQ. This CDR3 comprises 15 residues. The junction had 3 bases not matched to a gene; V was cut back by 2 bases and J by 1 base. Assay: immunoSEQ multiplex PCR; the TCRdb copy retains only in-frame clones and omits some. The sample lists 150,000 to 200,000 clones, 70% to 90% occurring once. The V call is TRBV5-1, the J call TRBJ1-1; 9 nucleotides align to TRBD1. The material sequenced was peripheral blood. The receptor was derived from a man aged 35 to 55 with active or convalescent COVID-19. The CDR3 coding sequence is TGCGCCAGCAGCTTACAGGGGGCGTCGAACACTGAAGCTTTCTTT. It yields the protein CASSLQGASNTEAFF.